These 2 T cell receptor beta chains share one sample of origin, sequenced in a study of read filtering for tumor transcriptome and immune sequencing (dated by TCRdb to about 2020). The sequencing machine was an Illumina HiSeq 4000. TCR libraries were built from 400 ng RNA with the Immunoverse kit, using molecular barcoded adaptors covering alpha/delta and beta/gamma chains. The raw public reads went through TCRdb reprocessing: fastp at Q25, MiXCR clone calling, in-frame beta chains kept. CDR3 protein duplicates are merged, each entry listing the most common genes and DNA. This sample gives 55,000 to 60,000 distinct CDR3 sequences in total; over 9% of them show up just once. The ten top clones hold roughly 17% of the sample. Sequenced sample: a population of CD138-negative cells sorted from bone marrow. The cell subset or site label for this specimen denotes: bone marrow mononuclear cells depleted of CD138+ plasma/myeloma cells by negative magnetic selection. These receptors came from a donor aged 40 or over with multiple myeloma.

At least ten counts were recorded for this clonotype. The chain couples TRBV20-1 to TRBJ1-1, with D hard to call. This CDR3 contains 12 residues. Trimming cost V 3 bases and J 4 bases, with 9 bases left between them. The germline V gene encodes CDR1 DFQATT and CDR2 SNEGSKA (reference sequence). CDR3 amino acids: CSARRGSTEAFF. The CDR3 coding sequence is TGCAGTGCTAGGCGGGGATCCACTGAAGCTTTCTTT.

Concerning this clonotype: Possible read error: a much larger clone is one base away. In DNA, the CDR3 is TGTGCCAGCAGCCTTTATAATTCACCCCCCCACTTT. Amino acid sequence: CASSLYNSPPHF. J is TRBJ1-6 and V is TRBV7-2, with no clear D. The CDR3 runs 12 residues. Germline V gene lookup returns CDR1 SGHTA and CDR2 FQGNSA.